The 27 T cell receptor beta chains below all came from one sample that was sequenced in a study of T-cell memory formation after mild COVID-19. TCRdb ran MiXCR on the 5' RACE reads and lists one entry per CDR3 protein. The profile shows 92,000 or so distinct CDR3 sequences, approximately 13% of them singletons. Sequenced input: PBMCs or a T cell subset sorted from them (not recorded which). Every receptor here comes from an adult woman who had mild COVID-19 (a few samples of this study predate the infection). Cell type and time point are not known.

The chain couples TRBV4-2 to TRBJ2-7; TRBD2 matches at 7 bases. This CDR3 has 15 amino acids. Germline V gene sequence: CDR1 LGHNA, CDR2 YNFKEQ. The ends lost 0 bases at V and 3 bases at J; junction bases unmatched: 5. The CDR3 loop reads CASSQDEGGSYEQYF. CDR3 nucleotide sequence: TGTGCCAGCAGCCAAGATGAGGGCGGGAGCTACGAGCAGTACTTC.

A few counts support this clonotype. The rearrangement uses TRBV12-3 or TRBV12-4 and TRBJ2-1, with D perhaps TRBD2 (6 bases). The CDR3 has 15 amino acids. The V end was cut by 1 base, the J end by 3 bases, with 10 bases between. The CDR3 nucleotides read TGTGCCAGCAGTTTAGAGGACTACCTCTACAATGAGCAGTTCTTC. Protein product: CASSLEDYLYNEQFF.

In this sample, this clonotype turned up a few times. The CDR3 here is CSARELQASNQPQHF. The CDR3 DNA sequence: TGCAGTGCGCGGGAGCTACAGGCTAGCAATCAGCCCCAGCATTTT. V gene TRBV20-1 combines with J gene TRBJ1-5; possible D gene TRBD1, 5 bases. The germline CDR1 and CDR2 sequences are DFQATT and SNEGSKA (reference sequence). This CDR3 region has 15 residues. The V end was cut by 6 bases, the J end by 0 bases, with 15 bases between.

The chain is built from TRBV12-3 or TRBV12-4 and TRBJ2-3; 7 nucleotides match TRBD1. The CDR3 is 16 residues long. J was trimmed by 1 base and V by 6 bases; bases with no gene match: 10. The CDR3 sequence is CASSPGTDLRTDTQYF. In nucleotides, the CDR3 is TGTGCCAGCAGCCCTGGGACAGACCTACGCACAGATACGCAGTATTTT.

CDR3 DNA: TGTGCCAGCAGCAGCGAGAGCCCCTACGAGCAGTACTTC. This gives the protein CASSSESPYEQYF. This chain connects TRBV27 to TRBJ2-7; D is unclear. This CDR3 has 13 amino acids. The germline gives CDR1 MNHEY, CDR2 SMNVEV (reference sequence). V was clipped by 6 bases and J by 2 bases, with 11 bases between them.

There are a few counts of this clonotype. V and J are TRBV12-3 or TRBV12-4 and TRBJ2-1, with TRBD2 matching 7 bases. CDR3 length: 14 residues. V lost 8 bases, J lost 8 bases, and 12 bases stayed unmatched. Written as DNA, the CDR3 is TGTGCCAGCTTCCCTCCCGGGGGGTACGATGAGCAGTTCTTC. Its protein is CASFPPGGYDEQFF.

The chain uses TRBV5-1 and TRBJ2-1, with 7 bases matching TRBD2. The germline V gene encodes CDR1 SGHRS and CDR2 YFSETQ. J gave up 5 bases and V 0 bases, and 5 bases lay outside the gene matches. The CDR3 loop spans 15 amino acids. The CDR3 bases are TGCGCCAGCAGCTTGGAAGCGGGACGGAACAATGAGCAGTTCTTC. Its translation: CASSLEAGRNNEQFF.

The table lists this clonotype with a few counts. The chain carries TRBV7-9 and TRBJ2-4, with D possibly TRBD1 on 5 matching bases. Germline lookup yields CDR1 SEHNR and CDR2 FQNEAQ (reference sequence). This CDR3 is built from 12 residues. The V gene lost 5 bases and the J gene lost 6 bases, with 8 bases spanning the gap. In DNA form, the CDR3 reads TGTGCCAGCAGCCCGGACACAAACATTCAGTACTTC. Its protein product is CASSPDTNIQYF.

V is TRBV7-9 and J is TRBJ2-5; D unresolved. Germline CDR1 SEHNR, CDR2 FQNEAQ (reference sequence). The CDR3 is made up of 13 amino acids. V was clipped by 2 bases and J by 10 bases, with 14 bases between them. This CDR3 is CASSLTPQYDQYF. In DNA form, the CDR3 reads TGTGCCAGCAGCTTAACCCCCCAGTACGACCAGTACTTC.

In its sample, this clonotype was seen many times. The V gene is TRBV11-2, the J gene TRBJ2-3, with D possibly TRBD2 on 6 matching bases. V lost 0 bases, J lost 5 bases, and 18 bases lay in between. Germline CDR1 SGHAT, CDR2 FQNNGV. This CDR3 region has 17 residues. The CDR3 DNA reads as TGTGCCAGCAGCTTAGAGTCTGGACGGGGGAAAAAAGATACGCAGTATTTT. Encoded protein: CASSLESGRGKKDTQYF.

The sample holds a few counts of this clonotype. The V call is TRBV2, the J call TRBJ2-7; unclear D gene. This CDR3 contains 13 residues. Trimming took 8 bases from V and 0 from J, leaving 11 bases between them. Germline values: CDR1 SNHLY, CDR2 FYNNEI. CDR3 DNA: TGTGCCAGCTTTTCTGGGGTCTCCTACGAGCAGTACTTC. This codes for CASFSGVSYEQYF.

CDR3 residues: CASSPGDRADTQYF. The CDR3 DNA reads TGCGCCAGCAGCCCCGGGGATCGGGCAGATACGCAGTATTTT. This rearrangement joins TRBV5-1 to TRBJ2-3, with a weak D call TRBD2 (5 bases). This CDR3 spans 14 amino acids. The germline gives CDR1 SGHRS, CDR2 YFSETQ. The ends were cut back, 4 bases at V and 4 bases at J, with 13 bases in the middle. The variable domain in full, with the rest retrieved from reference TRBV5-1 and TRBJ2-3, is KAGVTQTPRYLIKTRGQQVTLSCSPISGHRSVSWYQQTPGQGLQFLFEYFSETQRNKGNFPGRFSGRQFSNSRSEMNVSTLELGDSALYLCASSPGDRADTQYFGPGTRLTVL.

Concerning this clonotype itself: This may arise from a read error, as a much more abundant clone is one base away. V gene TRBV12-3 or TRBV12-4 combines with J gene TRBJ1-1; no firm D call. V was trimmed by 6 bases and J by 4 bases, leaving 6 bases between them. This CDR3 comprises 11 residues. CDR3 nucleotide sequence: TGTGCCAGCAGAGCGGCCACTGAAGCTTTCTTT. Its protein is CASRAATEAFF.

The V call is TRBV7-8, the J call TRBJ2-1; TRBD2 is a possible D gene (5 bases). Germline assignment: CDR1 SGHVS and CDR2 FQNEAQ. V dropped 5 bases and J dropped 2 bases, with 10 bases sitting between them. CDR3 length equals 14 residues. DNA for the CDR3: TGTGCCAGCAGCGGAGGTGCTCCCTACAATGAGCAGTTCTTC. It specifies CASSGGAPYNEQFF. Using reference TRBV7-8 and TRBJ2-1 for the parts outside the CDR3, the full variable domain is GAGVSQSPRYKVAKRGQDVALRCDPISGHVSLFWYQQALGQGPEFLTYFQNEAQLDKSGLPSDRFFAERPEGSVSTLKIQRTQQEDSAVYLCASSGGAPYNEQFFGPGTRLTVL.

There are many counts of this clonotype. The chain carries TRBV5-1 and TRBJ2-1; TRBD2 matches at 9 bases. The CDR3 runs to 15 residues. Unmatched junction bases numbered 8, after V lost 1 base and J lost 9 bases. In germline, CDR1 is SGHRS, CDR2 YFSETQ. The CDR3 region is CASSLKAGGPTEQFF. The DNA of the CDR3 is TGCGCCAGCAGCTTGAAAGCGGGAGGCCCTACTGAGCAGTTCTTC.

In its sample, this clonotype was seen a few times. The V and J genes are TRBV6-2 or TRBV6-3 and TRBJ2-3, with D perhaps matching TRBD1 or TRBD2 (5 bases each). The CDR3 sequence is 12 residues long. Germline V gene data show CDR1 as MNHEY and CDR2 as SVGEGT. V gave up 7 bases and J gave up 5 bases, with 10 bases separating them. CDR3 sequence (DNA): TGTGCCAGCATTGGGACCTTAGATACGCAGTATTTT. It encodes CASIGTLDTQYF.

The chain employs TRBV9 and TRBJ1-2; D is uncertain. The CDR3 is made up of 14 amino acids. Germline V gene lookup returns CDR1 SGDLS and CDR2 YYNGEE. The V gene lost 5 bases and the J gene lost 4 bases, with 15 bases spanning the gap. In DNA, the CDR3 is TGTGCCAGCAGTCCAGAGGGCAGTCCCTATGGCTACACCTTC. Residues: CASSPEGSPYGYTF.

This clonotype has more than one count but fewer than ten. The chain couples TRBV7-9 to TRBJ2-5, with no clear D. The CDR3 loop spans 10 amino acids. CDR1 is SEHNR and CDR2 is FQNEAQ in the germline V gene (reference sequence). Trimming left V 8 bases short and J 10 bases short, with 11 bases between. The CDR3 reads CASELVGQYF. The CDR3 DNA is TGTGCCAGCGAGCTGGTAGGCCAGTACTTC.

This chain links TRBV27 with TRBJ2-2; D ambiguous. Germline assignment: CDR1 MNHEY and CDR2 SMNVEV (reference sequence). The CDR3 runs to 13 residues. V lost 3 bases and J 3 bases, leaving 5 bases between the germline ends. CDR3 amino acids: CASSLFDTGELFF. The CDR3 region has the DNA TGTGCCAGCAGTTTGTTCGACACCGGGGAGCTGTTTTTT.

The V call is TRBV18, the J call TRBJ1-1, with D tentatively TRBD1 (6 bases). The CDR3 contains 14 residues. Trimming took 3 bases from V and 4 from J, leaving 12 bases between them. CDR1 and CDR2 from the germline V gene are KGHSH and LQKENI. The CDR3 DNA reads as TGTGCCAGCTCACCGGAAGGCAGGGGCACTGAAGCTTTCTTT. It yields the protein CASSPEGRGTEAFF.

The V call is TRBV6-2 or TRBV6-3, the J call TRBJ2-1, with D possibly matching TRBD1 (6 bases). Trimming removed 4 bases from V and 0 bases from J, with 16 bases in between. From germline, CDR1 is MNHEY and CDR2 SVGEGT. The length of the CDR3 is 17 residues. This CDR3 reads CASSFPDRPSSYNEQFF. Here the CDR3 DNA reads TGTGCCAGCAGTTTCCCCGACAGGCCAAGCTCCTACAATGAGCAGTTCTTC.

The chain carries TRBV6-1 and TRBJ1-2; D not resolved. CDR1 MNHNS and CDR2 SASEGT come from the germline V gene. The V gene lost 7 bases and the J gene lost 6 bases, with 15 bases spanning the gap. This CDR3 has 13 residues. CDR3 in amino acids: CASKVHQAHGYTF. The CDR3 bases are TGTGCCAGCAAAGTACACCAAGCCCATGGCTACACCTTC.

This clonotype was seen a few times. V is TRBV29-1 and J is TRBJ1-1; D is unresolved. The length of the CDR3 is 12 residues. Germline V gives CDR1 SQVTM, CDR2 ANQGSEA. Trimming pared 7 bases from V and 4 bases from J, leaving 13 bases between. CDR3 region: CSGEAVSTEAFF. CDR3 sequence (DNA): TGCAGCGGGGAAGCGGTGTCCACTGAAGCTTTCTTT.

Concerning this clonotype: Its ends do not fully match the called genes, so a read error is possible. CDR3 in amino acids: CASSVGRTLKEETQYF. CDR3 in DNA: TGTGCCAGCAGCGTAGGCCGCACACTTAAGGAGGAGACCCAGTACTTC. The chain employs TRBV13 and TRBJ2-5; D ambiguous. CDR1 is PRHDT and CDR2 is FYEKMQ in the germline V gene (reference sequence). There are 16 residues in the CDR3.

The chain uses TRBV7-9 and TRBJ1-3, with D tentatively TRBD1 (5 bases). V lost 6 bases and J lost 0, with 15 bases in between. This CDR3 contains 16 residues. Germline values: CDR1 SEHNR, CDR2 FQNEAQ (reference sequence). In DNA form, the CDR3 reads TGTGCCAGCAGATCCGGGACGGTGACCTCTGGAAACACCATATATTTT. Translated, it gives CASRSGTVTSGNTIYF.

This clonotype was seen only a few times. The chain joins TRBV4-1 to TRBJ2-7, with TRBD1 identical over 7 bases. From germline, CDR1 is MGHRA and CDR2 YSYEKL. The CDR3 covers 15 residues. The V gene end was trimmed by 2 bases and the J gene end by 3 bases; junction bases not matched to a gene: 7. In DNA form, the CDR3 reads TGCGCCAGCAGCCAACAAACGGGACAGTACTACGAGCAGTACTTC. Its translation is CASSQQTGQYYEQYF.

The rearrangement uses TRBV6-5 and TRBJ2-7; D gene unclear. The germline V gene has CDR1 MNHEY and CDR2 SVGAGI. The V gene lost 3 bases and the J gene lost 2 bases, with 14 bases spanning the gap. The CDR3 extends over 15 amino acids. Here the CDR3 DNA reads TGTGCCAGCAGTTATGGAACACCACTTACCTACGAGCAGTACTTC. Its protein is CASSYGTPLTYEQYF.